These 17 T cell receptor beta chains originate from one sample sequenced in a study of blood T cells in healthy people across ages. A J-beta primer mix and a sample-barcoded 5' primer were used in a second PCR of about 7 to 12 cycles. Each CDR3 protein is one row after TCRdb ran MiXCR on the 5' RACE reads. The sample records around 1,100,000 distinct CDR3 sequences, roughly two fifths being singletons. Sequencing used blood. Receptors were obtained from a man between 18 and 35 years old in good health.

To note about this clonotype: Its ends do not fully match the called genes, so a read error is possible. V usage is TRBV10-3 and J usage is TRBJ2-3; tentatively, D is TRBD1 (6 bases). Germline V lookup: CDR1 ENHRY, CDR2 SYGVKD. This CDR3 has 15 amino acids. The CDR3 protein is CAISESNGGTYTQYF. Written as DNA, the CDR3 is TGTGCCATCAGTGAGTCGAATGGGGGCACATATACGCAGTATTTT.

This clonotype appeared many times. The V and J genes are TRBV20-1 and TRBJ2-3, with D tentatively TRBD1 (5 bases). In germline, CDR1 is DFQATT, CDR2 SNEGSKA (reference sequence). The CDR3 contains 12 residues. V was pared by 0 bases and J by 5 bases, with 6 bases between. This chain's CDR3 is CSAREGEDTQYF. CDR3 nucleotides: TGCAGTGCTAGAGAAGGGGAAGATACGCAGTATTTT.

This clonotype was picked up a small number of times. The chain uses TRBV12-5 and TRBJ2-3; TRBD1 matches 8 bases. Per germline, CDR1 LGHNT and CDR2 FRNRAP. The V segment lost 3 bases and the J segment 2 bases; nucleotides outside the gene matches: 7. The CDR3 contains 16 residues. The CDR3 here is CASGFIRTGFTDTQYF. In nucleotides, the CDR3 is TGTGCTAGTGGTTTTATTCGGACAGGGTTCACAGATACGCAGTATTTT.

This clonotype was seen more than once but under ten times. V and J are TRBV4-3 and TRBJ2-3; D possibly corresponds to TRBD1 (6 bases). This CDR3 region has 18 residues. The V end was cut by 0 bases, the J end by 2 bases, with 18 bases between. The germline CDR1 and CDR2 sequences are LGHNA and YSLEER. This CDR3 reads CASSQDPGVAADTDTQYF. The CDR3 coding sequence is TGCGCCAGCAGCCAAGACCCAGGGGTAGCCGCCGACACAGATACGCAGTATTTT.

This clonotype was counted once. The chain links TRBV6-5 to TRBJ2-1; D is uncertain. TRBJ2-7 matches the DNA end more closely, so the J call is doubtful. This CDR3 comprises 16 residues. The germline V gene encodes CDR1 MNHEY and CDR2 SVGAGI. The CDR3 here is CASSSRPPSSYNEQYF. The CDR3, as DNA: TGTGCCAGTTCCTCAAGGCCCCCGAGCTCCTACAATGAGCAGTACTTC.

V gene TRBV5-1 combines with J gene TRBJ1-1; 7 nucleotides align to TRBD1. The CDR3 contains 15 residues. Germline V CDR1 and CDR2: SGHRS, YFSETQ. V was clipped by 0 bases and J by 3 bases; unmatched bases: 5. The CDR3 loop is CASSLETGQDTEAFF. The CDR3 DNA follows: TGCGCCAGCAGCTTGGAGACAGGGCAGGACACTGAAGCTTTCTTT.

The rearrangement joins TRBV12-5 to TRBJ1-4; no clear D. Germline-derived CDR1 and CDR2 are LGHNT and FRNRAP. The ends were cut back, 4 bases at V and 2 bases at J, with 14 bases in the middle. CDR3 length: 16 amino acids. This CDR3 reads CASGSGWGVTNEKLFF. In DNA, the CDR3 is TGTGCTAGTGGTTCTGGGTGGGGAGTGACTAATGAAAAACTGTTTTTT.

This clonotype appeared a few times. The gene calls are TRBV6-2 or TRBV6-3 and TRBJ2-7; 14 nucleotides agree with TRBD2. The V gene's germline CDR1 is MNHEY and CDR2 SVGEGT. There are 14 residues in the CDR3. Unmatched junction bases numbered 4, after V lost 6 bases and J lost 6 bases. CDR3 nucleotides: TGTGCCAGCAGACCCGGACTAGCGGGGGGCGAGCAGTACTTC. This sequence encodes CASRPGLAGGEQYF.

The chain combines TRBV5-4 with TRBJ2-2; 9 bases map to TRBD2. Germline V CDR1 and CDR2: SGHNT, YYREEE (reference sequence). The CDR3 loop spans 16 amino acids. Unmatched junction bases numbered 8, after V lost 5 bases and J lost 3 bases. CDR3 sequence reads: CASSPKRGAYTGELFF. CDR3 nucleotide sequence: TGTGCCAGCAGTCCAAAGCGGGGGGCATACACCGGGGAGCTGTTTTTT. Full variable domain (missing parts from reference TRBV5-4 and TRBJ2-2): ETGVTQSPTHLIKTRGQQVTLRCSSQSGHNTVSWYQQALGQGPQFIFQYYREEENGRGNFPPRFSGLQFPNYSSELNVNALELDDSALYLCASSPKRGAYTGELFFGEGSRLTVL.

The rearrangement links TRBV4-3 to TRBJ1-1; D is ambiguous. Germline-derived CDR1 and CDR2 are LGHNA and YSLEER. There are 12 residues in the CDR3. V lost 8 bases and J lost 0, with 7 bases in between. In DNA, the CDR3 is TGCGCCAGCGGCGACATGAACACTGAAGCTTTCTTT. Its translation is CASGDMNTEAFF.

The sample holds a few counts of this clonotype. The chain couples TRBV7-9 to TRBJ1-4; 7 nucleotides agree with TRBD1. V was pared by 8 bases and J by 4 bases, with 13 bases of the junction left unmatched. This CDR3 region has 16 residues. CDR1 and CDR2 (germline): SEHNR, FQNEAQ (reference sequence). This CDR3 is CASGQADRSLNEKLFF. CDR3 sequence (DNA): TGTGCCAGCGGACAAGCGGACAGGTCCCTTAATGAAAAACTGTTTTTT.

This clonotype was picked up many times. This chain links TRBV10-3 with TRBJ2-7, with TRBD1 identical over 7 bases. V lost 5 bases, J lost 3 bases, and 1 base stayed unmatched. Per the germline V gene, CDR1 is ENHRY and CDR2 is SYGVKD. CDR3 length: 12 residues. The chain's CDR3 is CAISRQGYEQYF. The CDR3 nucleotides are TGTGCCATCAGTCGACAGGGCTACGAGCAGTACTTC.

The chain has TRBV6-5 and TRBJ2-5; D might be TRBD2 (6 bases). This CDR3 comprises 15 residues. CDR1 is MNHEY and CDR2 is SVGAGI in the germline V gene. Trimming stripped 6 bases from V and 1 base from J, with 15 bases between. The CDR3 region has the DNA TGTGCCAGCAGCCGTGGTAGCGGCGGCCAAGAGACCCAGTACTTC. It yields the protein CASSRGSGGQETQYF.

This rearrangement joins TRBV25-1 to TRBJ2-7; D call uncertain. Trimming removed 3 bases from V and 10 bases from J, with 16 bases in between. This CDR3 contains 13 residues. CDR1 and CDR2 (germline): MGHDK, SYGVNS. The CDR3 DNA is TGTGCCAGCAGTGACGTAATAGCAGGCACCCAGTACTTC. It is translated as CASSDVIAGTQYF.

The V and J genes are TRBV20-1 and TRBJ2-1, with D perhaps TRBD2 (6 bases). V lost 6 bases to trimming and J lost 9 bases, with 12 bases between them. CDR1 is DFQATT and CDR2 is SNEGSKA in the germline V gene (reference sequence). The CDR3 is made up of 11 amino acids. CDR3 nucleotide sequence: TGCAGTGCCGCGGGGACGGGTGAGCAGTTCTTC. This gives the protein CSAAGTGEQFF.

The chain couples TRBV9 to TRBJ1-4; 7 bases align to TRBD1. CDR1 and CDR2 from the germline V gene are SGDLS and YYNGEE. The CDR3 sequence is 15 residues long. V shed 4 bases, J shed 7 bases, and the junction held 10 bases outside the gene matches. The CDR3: CASSFSGGTAEKLFF. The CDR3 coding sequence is TGTGCCAGCAGCTTCTCAGGGGGAACAGCTGAAAAACTGTTTTTT.

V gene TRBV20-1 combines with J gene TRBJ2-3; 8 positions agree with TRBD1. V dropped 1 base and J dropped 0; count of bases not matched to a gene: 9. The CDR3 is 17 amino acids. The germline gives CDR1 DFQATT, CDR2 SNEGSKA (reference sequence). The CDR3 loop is CSARGPGQGSSTDTQYF. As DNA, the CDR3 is TGCAGTGCTAGAGGCCCTGGACAGGGCTCGAGCACAGATACGCAGTATTTT.